This T cell receptor beta chain originates from a study of cytomegalovirus exposure and HLA in healthy donors. The overall study: Within an early data release were 80 million to 90 million unique TCRs drawn from HLA-typed donors.

About this clone: Antigen unknown.

Notes on the study in general: According to a later analysis, donors in an Asian-associated ancestry cluster reportedly had fewer N-insertions than the approximately 670-donor mean. It emerged from a later analysis that several of the most significant clusters appeared to be linked to common viral pathogens.

The CDR3 extends over 13 amino acids. Unmatched junction bases numbered 1, after V lost 2 bases and J lost 5 bases. Looked up from germline, CDR1 is SGHRS and CDR2 is YFSETQ. Researchers ran the PCR with 60 Vbeta and 13 Jbeta primers. Profiled with immunoSEQ multiplex PCR; TCRdb holds only in-frame clones, not every one. The sample has some 140,000 clones; over 65% are singletons. This clonotype originated in a female donor in good health and CMV-seropositive. The chain employs TRBV5-1 and TRBJ2-5; 9 positions match TRBD2. Source material: PBMCs. The CDR3 DNA is TGCGCCAGCAGCTTTCTAGCGGGGGAGACCCAGTACTTC. The encoded protein is CASSFLAGETQYF. Based on the CDR3 plus reference TRBV5-1 and TRBJ2-5, the full variable domain is KAGVTQTPRYLIKTRGQQVTLSCSPISGHRSVSWYQQTPGQGLQFLFEYFSETQRNKGNFPGRFSGRQFSNSRSEMNVSTLELGDSALYLCASSFLAGETQYFGPGTRLLVL.